One sample yielded the 25 T cell receptor beta chains listed below, sequenced in a study of CD8 T cells in Susac syndrome. Reverse transcription of roughly 0.45 to 1 ug RNA used random hexamers. MiXCR, applied by TCRdb to the immunoSEQ multiplex PCR reads, yields one record per CDR3 protein. The data hold around 130,000 distinct CDR3 sequences, with roughly 94% observed a single time. The sequencing sample was made of CD8+ T cells from PBMCs. Source of these receptors: a human donor with Susac syndrome.

V and J are TRBV25-1 and TRBJ2-5; 9 nucleotides line up with TRBD1. The CDR3 is 14 residues long. Losses at the gene ends were 8 bases for V and 1 base for J; bases not matched to a gene: 5. Germline values: CDR1 MGHDK, CDR2 SYGVNS. Here the CDR3 reads CASSPGQGQETQYF. CDR3 DNA: TGTGCCAGCTCCCCGGGACAGGGCCAAGAGACCCAGTACTTC.

This rearrangement joins TRBV4-3 to TRBJ1-1; D remains unclear. CDR3 size: 15 residues. Germline V gene sequence: CDR1 LGHNA, CDR2 YSLEER. Between the trimmed V and J ends, which lost 1 base and 0 bases, there was a span of 9 bases. This CDR3 reads CASSQGAPMNTEAFF. For the CDR3, the DNA is TGCGCCAGCAGCCAAGGGGCCCCCATGAACACTGAAGCTTTCTTT.

This chain connects TRBV15 to TRBJ2-1, with a possible D match to TRBD2 (7 bases). The germline gives CDR1 LNHNV, CDR2 YYDKDF (reference sequence). The CDR3 loop spans 18 amino acids. Trimming stripped 0 bases from V and 8 bases from J, with 23 bases between. In DNA, the CDR3 is TGTGCCACCAGCAGAGATCAAGAGGGGGGGCCAATTAGAGATGAGCAGTTCTTC. Amino acid sequence: CATSRDQEGGPIRDEQFF.

The gene calls are TRBV11-2 and TRBJ1-6; weak D call: TRBD1 (5 bases). Germline CDR1 and CDR2: SGHAT and FQNNGV. The CDR3 extends over 13 amino acids. Trimming stripped 5 bases from V and 6 bases from J, with 8 bases between. The CDR3 loop reads CASSQDSNSPLHF. In DNA, the CDR3 is TGTGCCAGCAGCCAAGACAGTAATTCACCCCTCCACTTT.

This chain uses TRBV29-1 with TRBJ1-1; 7 bases are shared with TRBD1. The CDR3 contains 14 residues. With V trimmed by 3 bases and J by 0 bases, 4 bases remained unmatched. CDR1 and CDR2 (germline): SQVTM, ANQGSEA. The CDR3 nucleotides are TGCAGCGTTGAGCCACAGGGGATGAACACTGAAGCTTTCTTT. Its translation is CSVEPQGMNTEAFF.

In this sample, this clonotype turned up once. The rearrangement uses TRBV27 and TRBJ2-3, with no clear D. Germline CDR1 and CDR2: MNHEY and SMNVEV (reference sequence). Trimming stripped 3 bases from V and 0 bases from J, with 13 bases between. The CDR3 extends over 16 amino acids. DNA for the CDR3: TGTGCCAGCAGTTTTACGACTCAAACTAGCACAGATACGCAGTATTTT. Encoded protein: CASSFTTQTSTDTQYF.

The J gene is TRBJ2-3, the V gene TRBV7-9; 11 nucleotides align to TRBD2. This CDR3 is built from 15 residues. Germline V lookup: CDR1 SEHNR, CDR2 FQNEAQ (reference sequence). The junction had 5 bases not matched to a gene; V was cut back by 5 bases and J by 4 bases. CDR3 nucleotide sequence: TGTGCCAGCAGCCTTAGCGGGGGGGCTGCAGATACGCAGTATTTT. Translated: CASSLSGGAADTQYF.

V usage is TRBV4-3 and J usage is TRBJ2-5; 15 bases fit TRBD2. This CDR3 comprises 17 residues. Trimming removed 1 base from V and 7 bases from J; junction bases left unmatched: 7. Germline CDR1 reads LGHNA; CDR2 reads YSLEER. CDR3 sequence: CASSQGTSGGEGGTQYF. The CDR3 nucleotides read TGCGCCAGCAGCCAAGGGACTAGCGGGGGGGAGGGAGGGACCCAGTACTTC.

The CDR3 loop reads CASSSGGGTENTEAFF. CDR3 in DNA: TGCGCCAGCAGCTCTGGGGGTGGGACAGAGAACACTGAAGCTTTCTTT. This chain uses TRBV5-1 with TRBJ1-1; TRBD1 agrees at 7 bases. There are 16 residues in the CDR3. The trim removed 3 bases at V and 1 base at J, leaving 9 bases unmatched. Germline V lookup: CDR1 SGHRS, CDR2 YFSETQ.

The chain has TRBV28 and TRBJ1-5; D may be TRBD1 (6 bases). Germline V CDR1 and CDR2: MDHEN, SYDVKM. The CDR3 is made up of 14 amino acids. The germline V and J ends were trimmed by 2 bases and 4 bases, with 9 bases remaining between them. The CDR3 nucleotides read TGTGCCAGCAGTTTAACGACAGGTAATCAGCCCCAGCATTTT. Translated: CASSLTTGNQPQHF.

This chain links TRBV7-8 with TRBJ2-5; D may be TRBD1 (6 bases). CDR3 length: 14 amino acids. Between the trimmed V and J ends, which lost 5 bases and 5 bases, there was a span of 15 bases. The germline CDR1 and CDR2 sequences are SGHVS and FQNEAQ. The CDR3 loop reads CASSQQGIGETQYF. In DNA form, the CDR3 reads TGTGCCAGCAGCCAACAGGGTATCGGGGAGACCCAGTACTTC. Based on the CDR3 plus reference TRBV7-8 and TRBJ2-5, the full variable domain is GAGVSQSPRYKVAKRGQDVALRCDPISGHVSLFWYQQALGQGPEFLTYFQNEAQLDKSGLPSDRFFAERPEGSVSTLKIQRTQQEDSAVYLCASSQQGIGETQYFGPGTRLLVL.

The chain employs TRBV20-1 and TRBJ2-1; D is possibly TRBD2 (5 bases). V was pared by 6 bases and J by 5 bases, with 14 bases between. CDR1 is DFQATT, CDR2 SNEGSKA, per germline (reference sequence). This CDR3 comprises 13 residues. The CDR3 region has the DNA TGCAGTGCCGGGGTCCTTAATCACAATGAGCAGTTCTTC. Protein: CSAGVLNHNEQFF.

This clonotype is a singleton in its sample. The chain carries TRBV7-9 and TRBJ2-3; unclear D gene. This CDR3 has 15 amino acids. V was shortened by 5 bases and J by 5 bases, with 17 bases between the two germline ends. The germline V gene has CDR1 SEHNR and CDR2 FQNEAQ (reference sequence). For the CDR3, the DNA is TGTGCCAGCAGCCCCTGGACGGAAGACCAAGATACGCAGTATTTT. Its translation is CASSPWTEDQDTQYF.

The genes are TRBV6-2 or TRBV6-3 and TRBJ2-7, with 7 positions matching TRBD1. CDR1 is MNHEY, CDR2 SVGEGT, per germline. The CDR3 length is 15 residues. After removal of 4 bases from V and 5 bases from J, the junction contained 11 bases not matched to a gene. Written as DNA, the CDR3 is TGTGCCAGCAGTTCCCGTGAGGGGGCCTATCACGAGCAGTACTTC. Its protein is CASSSREGAYHEQYF.

CDR3 nucleotide sequence: TGTGCCAGCAGCTTAGCGGGACAGGGCTCCTACGAGCAGTACTTC. It encodes CASSLAGQGSYEQYF. This rearrangement joins TRBV7-8 to TRBJ2-7, with TRBD1 identical over 9 bases. Looked up from germline, CDR1 is SGHVS and CDR2 is FQNEAQ. J gave up 0 bases and V 0 bases, and 0 bases lay outside the gene matches. The CDR3 runs 15 residues.

The chain couples TRBV6-5 to TRBJ2-1, with D uncertain. CDR3 length equals 14 residues. Per germline, CDR1 MNHEY and CDR2 SVGAGI. The germline V and J ends were trimmed by 0 bases and 10 bases, with 13 bases remaining between them. CDR3 loop: CASSYSTLAEEQFF. Written as DNA, the CDR3 is TGTGCCAGCAGTTACTCGACCCTGGCCGAGGAGCAGTTCTTC.

This chain connects TRBV5-1 to TRBJ1-2; D possibly corresponds to TRBD1 (6 bases). Trimming left V 5 bases short and J 6 bases short, with 14 bases between. The CDR3 consists of 13 residues. Germline CDR1 and CDR2: SGHRS and YFSETQ. The CDR3 loop reads CASRTGTLDGYTF. As DNA, the CDR3 is TGCGCCAGCAGGACAGGAACGCTCGATGGCTACACCTTC.

The rearrangement links TRBV3-1 to TRBJ2-5, with TRBD1 identical over 9 bases. Trimming cost V 1 base and J 1 base; bases outside gene matches: 4. The germline V gene has CDR1 LGHDT and CDR2 YNNKEL (reference sequence). This CDR3 contains 16 residues. CDR3 nucleotides: TGTGCCAGCAGCCAAGTGGACAGGGGAATCCAAGAGACCCAGTACTTC. Protein sequence: CASSQVDRGIQETQYF.

This sequence joins TRBV6-5 and TRBJ2-1; possibly TRBD1 for D (6 bases). CDR3 size: 15 residues. Germline-derived CDR1 and CDR2 are MNHEY and SVGAGI. V was trimmed by 4 bases and J by 2 bases, leaving 12 bases between them. The CDR3, as DNA: TGTGCCAGCAGTTTACAGGACAGCCCCTACAATGAGCAGTTCTTC. Its protein product is CASSLQDSPYNEQFF.

The rearrangement links TRBV20-1 to TRBJ2-7; the D is unclear. Germline V gene data show CDR1 as DFQATT and CDR2 as SNEGSKA (reference sequence). With 3 bases removed from V and 7 bases from J, the gap between germline ends came to 16 bases. This CDR3 has 13 amino acids. The CDR3: CSASDGILYEQYF. CDR3 DNA: TGCAGTGCTAGTGATGGTATTCTCTATGAGCAGTACTTC.

The chain combines TRBV3-1 with TRBJ2-5; weak D call: TRBD2 (6 bases). Between the trimmed V and J ends, which lost 4 bases and 1 base, there was a span of 10 bases. CDR3 length: 14 amino acids. From germline, CDR1 is LGHDT and CDR2 YNNKEL (reference sequence). The CDR3 DNA is TGTGCCAGCAGCCCATACGGGGGCCAAGAGACCCAGTACTTC. Protein: CASSPYGGQETQYF.

The chain is built from TRBV4-2 and TRBJ2-3, with 9 nucleotides matching TRBD2. V lost 6 bases, J lost 5 bases, and 12 bases stayed unmatched. This CDR3 has 16 amino acids. CDR1 and CDR2 (germline): LGHNA, YNFKEQ. CDR3 nucleotide sequence: TGTGCCAGCAGTCTTAACCAGCGGGGGGTACTAGATACGCAGTATTTT. Amino acids: CASSLNQRGVLDTQYF.

The chain recombines TRBV2 with TRBJ1-5; no firm D call. The CDR3 is 15 amino acids. Per germline, CDR1 SNHLY and CDR2 FYNNEI. Trimming removed 0 bases from V and 0 bases from J, with 6 bases in between. CDR3 coding DNA: TGTGCCAGCAGTGAAGCTCCAGCTAGCAATCAGCCCCAGCATTTT. This encodes CASSEAPASNQPQHF.

The V gene is TRBV29-1, the J gene TRBJ2-7; D is perhaps TRBD2 (6 bases). V dropped 7 bases and J dropped 1 base, with 17 bases sitting between them. Germline V gene data show CDR1 as SQVTM and CDR2 as ANQGSEA. The CDR3 totals 14 residues. CDR3 amino acids: CSALLAGTSYEQYF. DNA for the CDR3: TGCAGCGCCCTCTTGGCGGGAACTTCCTACGAGCAGTACTTC.

This chain links TRBV5-6 with TRBJ1-1; D is possibly TRBD1 (5 bases). The CDR3 has 13 residues. The V gene's germline CDR1 is SGHDT and CDR2 YYEEEE. V was clipped by 5 bases and J by 5 bases, with 13 bases between them. The CDR3 spells CASRGGGGTEAFF. CDR3 DNA sequence: TGTGCCAGCAGAGGTGGGGGGGGGACTGAAGCTTTCTTT.